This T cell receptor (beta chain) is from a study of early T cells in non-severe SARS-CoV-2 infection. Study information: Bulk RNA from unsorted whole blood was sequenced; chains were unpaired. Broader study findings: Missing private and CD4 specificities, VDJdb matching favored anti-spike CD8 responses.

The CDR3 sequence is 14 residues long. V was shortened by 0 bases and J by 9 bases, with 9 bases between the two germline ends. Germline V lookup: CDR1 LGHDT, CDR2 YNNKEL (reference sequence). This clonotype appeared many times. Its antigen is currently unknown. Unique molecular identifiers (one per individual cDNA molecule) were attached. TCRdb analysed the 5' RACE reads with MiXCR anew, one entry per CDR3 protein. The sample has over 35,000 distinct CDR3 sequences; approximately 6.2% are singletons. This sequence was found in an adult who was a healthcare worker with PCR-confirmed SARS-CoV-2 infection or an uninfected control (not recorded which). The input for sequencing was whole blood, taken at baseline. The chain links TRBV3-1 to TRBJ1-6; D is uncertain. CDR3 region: CASSQDAASSPLHF. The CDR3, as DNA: TGTGCCAGCAGCCAAGACGCAGCTAGTTCACCCCTCCACTTT.